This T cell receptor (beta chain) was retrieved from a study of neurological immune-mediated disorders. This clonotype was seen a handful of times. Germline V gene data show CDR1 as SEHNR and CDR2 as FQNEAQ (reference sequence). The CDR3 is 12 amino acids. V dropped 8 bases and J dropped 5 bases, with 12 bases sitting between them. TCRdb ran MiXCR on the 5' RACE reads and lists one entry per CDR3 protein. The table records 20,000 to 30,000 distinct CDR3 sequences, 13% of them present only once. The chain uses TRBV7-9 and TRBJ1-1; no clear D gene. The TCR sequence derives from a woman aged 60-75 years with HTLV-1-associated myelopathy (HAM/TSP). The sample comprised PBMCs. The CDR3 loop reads CASSVLRTEAFF. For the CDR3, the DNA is TGTGCCAGCTCGGTTTTGAGGACTGAAGCTTTCTTT.